This TCR beta chain was captured in a study of blood T cells in healthy people across ages. Study-level information: Through template switching, about one barcoded beta molecule was captured per two T cells, as measured in model experiments.

Study-wide points: The long-lived group displayed more naive CD4+ cells, plus higher diversity, than the aged donors did. Calculation of diversity from one million T cells yielded estimates considered to be underestimates.

For the second PCR, which ran for about 6 to 11 cycles, a sample-barcoded 5' primer and a J-beta primer mix were used. Every molecule of cDNA carried a tag from a template-switch adaptor with 12 random nucleotides. TCRdb independently ran MiXCR on the 5' RACE reads; one entry per CDR3 protein. The sample has approximately 800,000 distinct CDR3 sequences; 55% to 65% are singletons. This CDR3 spans 15 amino acids. Germline V gene data show CDR1 as DFQATT and CDR2 as SNEGSKA (reference sequence). Germline trimming cut 4 bases from V and 5 bases from J; bases unmatched to any gene: 7. To note about this clonotype: Antigen specificity is unknown.

The TCR originated in a man between 25 and 39 years old in good health. Source material: blood. J is TRBJ2-3 and V is TRBV20-1; TRBD2 agrees at 12 bases. CDR3 region: CSAILAGGLGDTQYF. The CDR3 DNA reads TGCAGTGCTATACTAGCGGGGGGCCTCGGAGATACGCAGTATTTT.